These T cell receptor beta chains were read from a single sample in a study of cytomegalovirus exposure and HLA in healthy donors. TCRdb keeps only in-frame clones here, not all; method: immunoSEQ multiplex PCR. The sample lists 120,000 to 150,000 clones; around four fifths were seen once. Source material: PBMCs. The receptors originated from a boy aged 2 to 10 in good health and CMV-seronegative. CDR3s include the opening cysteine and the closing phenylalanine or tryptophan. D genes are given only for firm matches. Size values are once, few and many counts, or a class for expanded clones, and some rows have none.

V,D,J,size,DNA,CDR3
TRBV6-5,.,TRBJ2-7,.,TGTGCCAGCAGTTACGCTACGGGTCTCACCTACGAGCAGTACTTC,CASSYATGLTYEQYF
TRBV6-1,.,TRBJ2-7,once,TGTGCCAGCAGTGACCTTTACGAGCAGTACTTC,CASSDLYEQYF
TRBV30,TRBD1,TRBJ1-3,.,TGTGCCTGGAAGCCCTGGACAGGGAGGTCTGGAAACACCATATATTTT,CAWKPWTGRSGNTIYF
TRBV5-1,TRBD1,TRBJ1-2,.,TGCGCCAGCAGCTTGGAAAGGGGGACAGATTATGGCTACACCTTC,CASSLERGTDYGYTF
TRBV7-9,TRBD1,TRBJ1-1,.,TGTGCCAGCAGCGGGGGGACAGCTCAAATCTTGAACACTGAAGCTTTCTTT,CASSGGTAQILNTEAFF
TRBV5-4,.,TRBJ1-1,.,TGTGCCAGCAGCGCGCGGGACGCCTCGGAAGCTTCCTTT,CASSARDASEASF
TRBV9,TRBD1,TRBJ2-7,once,TGTGCCAGCAGCGACGAGACAGGGTATCCCCACGAGCAGTACTTC,CASSDETGYPHEQYF
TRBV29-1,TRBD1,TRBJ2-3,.,TGCAGCGTTGTCCCGACAGGGTGGAGCACAGATACGCAGTATTTT,CSVVPTGWSTDTQYF
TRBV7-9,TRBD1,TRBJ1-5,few,TGTGCCAGCAGAGCCAGGGGGCCCAATCAGCCCCAGCATTTT,CASRARGPNQPQHF
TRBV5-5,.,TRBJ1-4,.,TGTGCCAGCAGCTTGGTCCGGACGAGGGAAGGTAATGAAAAACTGTTTTTT,CASSLVRTREGNEKLFF
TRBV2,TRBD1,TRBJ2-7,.,TGTGCCAGCAGTGCCGGGACAGGGAGGAACTACGAGCAGTACTTC,CASSAGTGRNYEQYF
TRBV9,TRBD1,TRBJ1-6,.,TGTGCCAGCAGCGCAACCGGGACAGGCTCGTATTGGAGCTCACCCCTCCACTTT,CASSATGTGSYWSSPLHF
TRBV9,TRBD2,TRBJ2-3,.,TGTGCCAGCAGCGTAGGTACAGCGGGGGATACGCAGTATTTT,CASSVGTAGDTQYF